Described below is a single T cell receptor (beta chain) sequence and its context. TEMRA cells were FACS-enriched and CD8+ and CD4+ T cells negatively isolated. The V gene's germline CDR1 is LNHNV and CDR2 YYDKDF (reference sequence). V lost 3 bases to trimming and J lost 6 bases; unmatched junction nucleotides: 11. This CDR3 is 16 amino acids long. The sample belongs to a study of CD8 T cells in Susac syndrome. RNA amounts of about 0.5 to 1 ug underwent reverse transcription with random hexamers. TCRdb ran MiXCR on the immunoSEQ multiplex PCR reads and lists one entry per CDR3 protein. The repertoire holds about 120,000 distinct CDR3 sequences, just under 95% seen once, with more than 0.25% in the top ten.

The rearrangement links TRBV15 to TRBJ2-7, with 10 bases fitting TRBD1. Material: CD8+ T cells from PBMCs. The TCR comes from a human donor with Susac syndrome. In DNA form, the CDR3 reads TGTGCCACCAGCAGTGGGAGGACAGGGGGTGTTGGCGAGCAGTACTTC. Amino acid sequence: CATSSGRTGGVGEQYF.